This T cell receptor (beta chain) was recovered during a study of technical replicates of blood from a handful of donors. The repertoire was sequenced with immunoSEQ multiplex PCR; TCRdb's copy has only in-frame clones and lacks some. Among 80,000 to 95,000 clones, about 91% were seen once, and the ten largest hold approximately 0.25%. The V gene's germline CDR1 is LGHNA and CDR2 YNFKEQ. The CDR3 is 16 residues long. Trimming removed 1 base from V and 6 bases from J; junction bases left unmatched: 3. The chain carries TRBV4-2 and TRBJ2-1, with 13 bases aligning to TRBD2. The TCR sequence derives from a human donor in good health. Input material: T cells isolated from PBMCs. CDR3 sequence reads: CASSQVTSGGVNEQFF. CDR3 nucleotides: TGTGCCAGCAGCCAAGTAACTAGCGGGGGGGTCAATGAGCAGTTCTTC.